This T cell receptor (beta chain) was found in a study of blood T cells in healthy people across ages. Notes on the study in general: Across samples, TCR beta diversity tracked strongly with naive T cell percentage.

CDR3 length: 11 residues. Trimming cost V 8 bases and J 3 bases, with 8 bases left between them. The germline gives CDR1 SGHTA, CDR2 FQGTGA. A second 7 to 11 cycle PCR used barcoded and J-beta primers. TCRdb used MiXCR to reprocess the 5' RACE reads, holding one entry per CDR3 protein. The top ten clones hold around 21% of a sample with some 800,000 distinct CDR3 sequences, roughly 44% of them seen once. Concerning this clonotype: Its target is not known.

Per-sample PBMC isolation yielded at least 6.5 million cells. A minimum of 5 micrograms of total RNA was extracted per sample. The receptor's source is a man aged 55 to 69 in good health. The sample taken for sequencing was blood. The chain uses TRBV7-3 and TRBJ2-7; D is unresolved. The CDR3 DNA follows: TGTGCCAGCCCCAGAATCTACGAGCAGTACTTC. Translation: CASPRIYEQYF.